This T cell receptor beta chain was profiled in a study of blood T cell repertoires in COVID-19. For the study at large: Samples of COVID-19 (acute and convalescent) were obtained from the United States, Italy and Spain.

Using immunoSEQ multiplex PCR, the repertoire was profiled, and TCRdb retains in-frame clones only, with some absent. The table has 190,000 or so clones, roughly four fifths seen once. Germline assignment: CDR1 LNHDA and CDR2 SQIVND (reference sequence). V gave up 6 bases and J gave up 7 bases, with 19 bases separating them. The CDR3 sequence is 16 residues long. Before being deemed recovered, Cohort 3 donors had two negative PCRs, clearance, or symptom resolution. This receptor was identified in a man aged 35-49 years who had recovered from COVID-19. The source material was PBMCs or T cells enriched from blood (not recorded which). The chain joins TRBV19 to TRBJ1-6; perhaps TRBD1 as D (5 bases). This CDR3 reads CASRNRSRRRNSPLHF. For the CDR3, the DNA is TGTGCCAGTAGGAACAGGTCCCGAAGACGAAATTCACCCCTCCACTTT.